Described below is a single T cell receptor beta chain sequence and its context. This sample is part of a study of blood T cell repertoires in COVID-19. CDR1 MNHEY and CDR2 SMNVEV come from the germline V gene (reference sequence). The CDR3 sequence is 13 residues long. V gave up 1 base and J gave up 4 bases, with 7 bases separating them. Method: immunoSEQ multiplex PCR; TCRdb's copy keeps in-frame clones and lacks some. The sample includes 150,000 to 200,000 clones, about 87% of them seen just once. The source of this sequence is a woman in her fifties or sixties with acute or convalescent COVID-19. The source material was peripheral blood. The chain has TRBV27 and TRBJ1-2; D is undetermined. The DNA for the CDR3 is TGTGCCAGCAGTTTATTTGCGGGCTATGGCTACACCTTC. Protein sequence: CASSLFAGYGYTF.